This T cell receptor beta chain is from a study of cytomegalovirus exposure and HLA in healthy donors. Study-wide findings and caveats: In presence/absence analyses, roughly uniform sequencing depth across donors was assumed.

CDR3 length: 12 residues. The V end lost 1 base, the J end lost 8 bases, and 8 bases lay between the germline ends. Germline-derived CDR1 and CDR2 are KGHSH and LQKENI. For this clone: No antigen is known for it. Within the sample, other DNA sequences also encode this same CDR3.

Researchers ran the PCR with 60 Vbeta and 13 Jbeta primers. The data were produced by immunoSEQ multiplex PCR, yet TCRdb's version contains in-frame clones alone and is incomplete. The table includes about 160,000 clones, 87% detected once. The gene calls are TRBV18 and TRBJ1-1; D is ambiguous. Sequencing input: PBMCs. This sequence originates from a woman in her thirties in good health and CMV-seronegative. This CDR3 reads CASSPRPGEAFF. CDR3 bases: TGTGCCAGCTCACCACGCCCCGGGGAAGCTTTCTTT. Filled out from reference TRBV18 and TRBJ1-1, the complete variable domain reads NAGVMQNPRHLVRRRGQEARLRCSPMKGHSHVYWYRQLPEEGLKFMVYLQKENIIDESGMPKERFSAEFPKEGPSILRIQQVVRGDSAAYFCASSPRPGEAFFGQGTRLTVV.